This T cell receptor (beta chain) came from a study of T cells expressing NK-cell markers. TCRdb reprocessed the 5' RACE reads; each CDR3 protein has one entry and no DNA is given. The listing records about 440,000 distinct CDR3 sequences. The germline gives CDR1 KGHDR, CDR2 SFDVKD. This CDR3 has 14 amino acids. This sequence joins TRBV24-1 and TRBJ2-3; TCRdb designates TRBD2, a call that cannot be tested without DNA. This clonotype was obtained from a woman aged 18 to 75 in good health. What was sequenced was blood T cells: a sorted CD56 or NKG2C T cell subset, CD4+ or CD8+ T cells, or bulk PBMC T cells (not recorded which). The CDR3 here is CATSEREPTDTQYF.